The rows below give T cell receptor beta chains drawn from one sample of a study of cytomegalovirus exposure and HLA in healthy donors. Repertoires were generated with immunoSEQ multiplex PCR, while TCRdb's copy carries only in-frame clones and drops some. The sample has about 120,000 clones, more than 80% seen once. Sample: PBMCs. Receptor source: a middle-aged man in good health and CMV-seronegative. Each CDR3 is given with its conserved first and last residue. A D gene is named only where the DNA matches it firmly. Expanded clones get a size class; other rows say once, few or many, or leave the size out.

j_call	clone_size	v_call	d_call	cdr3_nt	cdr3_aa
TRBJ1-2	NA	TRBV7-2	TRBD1	TGTGCCAGCAGCCGGACAGGGGTCGGCTACACCTTC	CASSRTGVGYTF
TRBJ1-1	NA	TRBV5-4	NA	TGTGCCAGCAGCTTGGGAGGGCGAACTGAAGCTTTCTTT	CASSLGGRTEAFF
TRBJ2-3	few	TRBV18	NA	TGTGCCAGCTCACCAGAAATAGTACGAGATACGCAGTATTTT	CASSPEIVRDTQYF
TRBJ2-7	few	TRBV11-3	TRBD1	TGTGCCAGCAGCCCCGGGACAGGGTACTCCTACGAGCAGTACTTC	CASSPGTGYSYEQYF
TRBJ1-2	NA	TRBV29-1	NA	TGCAGCCACAGGGAGCCCTATGGCTACACCTTC	CSHREPYGYTF
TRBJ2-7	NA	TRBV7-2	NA	TGTGCCAGCAGCCCCGGGGCCTACGAGCAGTACTTC	CASSPGAYEQYF
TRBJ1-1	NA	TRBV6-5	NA	TGTGCCAGCAGTTACGAGGGTGACATGAACACTGAAGCTTTCTTT	CASSYEGDMNTEAFF
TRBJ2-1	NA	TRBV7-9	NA	TGTGCCAGCAGCTCCCCGGGGGGCACAGCTTACAATGAGCAGTTCTTC	CASSSPGGTAYNEQFF
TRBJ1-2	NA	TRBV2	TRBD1	TGTGCCAGCAGTGGAACAGGGGGCGTAGACTATGGCTACACCTTC	CASSGTGGVDYGYTF
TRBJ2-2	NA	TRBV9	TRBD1	TGTGCCAGCAGCTCAAGGACAGGGACCGGGGAGCTGTTTTTT	CASSSRTGTGELFF
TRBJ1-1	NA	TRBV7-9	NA	TGTGCCAGCACCCCCTACACAGGAGGGGTAGGCCCGAACACTGAAGCTTTCTTT	CASTPYTGGVGPNTEAFF
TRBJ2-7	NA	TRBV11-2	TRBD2	TGTGCCAGCGCGGGACTAGCGGGAGTTGAGCAGTACTTC	CASAGLAGVEQYF
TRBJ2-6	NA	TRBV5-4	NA	TGTGCCAGCAGCCTCGCAGGGAGGTCTGGGGCCAACGTCCTGACTTTC	CASSLAGRSGANVLTF
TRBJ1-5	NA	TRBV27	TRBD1	TGTGCCAGCAGTTTAGGGCGACAGGGGCTTCAGCCCCAGCATTTT	CASSLGRQGLQPQHF
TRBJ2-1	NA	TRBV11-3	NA	TGTGCCAGCAGCTCCGGGACGGAAGGGGGACATGAGCAGTTCTTC	CASSSGTEGGHEQFF
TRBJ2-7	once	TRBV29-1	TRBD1	TGCAGCGTTCGTACTGACGACAGGGCCACCTACGAGCAGTACTTC	CSVRTDDRATYEQYF
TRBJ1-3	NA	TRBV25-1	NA	TGTGCCAGCAGGTTGGACAGCACCATATATTTT	CASRLDSTIYF
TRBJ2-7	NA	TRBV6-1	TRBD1	TGTGCCAGCAGTGTCTCCGGGACAGGGAACTACGAGCAGTACTTC	CASSVSGTGNYEQYF
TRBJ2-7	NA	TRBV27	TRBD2	TGTGCCATCGCGACGCTACCCTTAGCGGGAGGGCCCCACGAGCAGTACTTC	CAIATLPLAGGPHEQYF
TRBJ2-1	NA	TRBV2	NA	TGTGCCAGCACCCGAACTACGCTAGGCAATGAGCAGTTCTTC	CASTRTTLGNEQFF
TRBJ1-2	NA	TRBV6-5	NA	TGTGCCAGCAGAACCGGGTCTCGGGGCTACACCTTC	CASRTGSRGYTF
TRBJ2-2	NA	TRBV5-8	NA	TGTGCCAGCAGCTTACAACAGCTGAACACCGGGGAGCTGTTTTTT	CASSLQQLNTGELFF
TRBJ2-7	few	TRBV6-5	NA	TGTGCCAGCAGTTACTCGTTAGCGGCGGGTGCCTACGAGCAGTACTTC	CASSYSLAAGAYEQYF
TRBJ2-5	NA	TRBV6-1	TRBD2	TGTGCCAGCAGTGAAGGTTCTAGCGGGGGCTACCGTCCTTGGGAGCAGTACTTC	CASSEGSSGGYRPWEQYF
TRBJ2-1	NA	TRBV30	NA	TGTGTTGGGGAGGTGTACAATGAGCAGTTCTTC	CVGEVYNEQFF
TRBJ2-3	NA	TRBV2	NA	TGTGCCAGCAGTGCCCGGGACATCACAGATACGCAGTATTTT	CASSARDITDTQYF
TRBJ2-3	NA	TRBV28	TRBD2	TGTGCCAGCAGTTCAGGGACTAGCGGGCTCACAGATACGCAGTATTTT	CASSSGTSGLTDTQYF
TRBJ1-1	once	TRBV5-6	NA	TGTGCCAGCAGCTTCCACCTCTATAACACTGAAGCTTTCTTT	CASSFHLYNTEAFF
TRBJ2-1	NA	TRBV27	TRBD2	TGTGCCAGCACAGTAGCGGGAGCCAACTACAATGAGCAGTTCTTC	CASTVAGANYNEQFF
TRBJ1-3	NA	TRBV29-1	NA	TGCAGCTGGCTGTTCTCTGGAAACACCATATATTTT	CSWLFSGNTIYF
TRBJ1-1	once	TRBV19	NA	TGTGCCAGTAGTATTTGGGGGCAAGTCCCTGAAGCTTTCTTT	CASSIWGQVPEAFF
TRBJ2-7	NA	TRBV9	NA	TGTGCCAGCAGCGTATCGGACGGGGGCTACGAGCAGTACTTC	CASSVSDGGYEQYF
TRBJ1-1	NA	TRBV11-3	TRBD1	TGTGCCAGCAGCCGCGGGGGGACAGGGGCGATGAACACTGAAGCTTTCTTT	CASSRGGTGAMNTEAFF
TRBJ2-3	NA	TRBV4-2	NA	TGTGCCAGCAGCCCAGGGGAGGGGACCTCAGATACGCAGTATTTT	CASSPGEGTSDTQYF
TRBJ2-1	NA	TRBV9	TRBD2	TGTGCCAGCAGTGAAACCGGGACTAGCGGAAACAATGAGCAGTTCTTC	CASSETGTSGNNEQFF
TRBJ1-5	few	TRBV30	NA	TGTGCCTGGAGTGTAAGAGGGACTAATCAGCCCCAGCATTTT	CAWSVRGTNQPQHF
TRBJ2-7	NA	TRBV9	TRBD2	TGTGCCAGCAGCGTAGAGTCTAGCGGGCCCTACGAGCAGTACTTC	CASSVESSGPYEQYF
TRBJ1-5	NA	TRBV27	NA	TGTGCCAGCAGTTCAACAGACAATCAGCCCCAGCATTTT	CASSSTDNQPQHF
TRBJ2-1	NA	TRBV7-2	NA	TGTGCCAGCAGCTTAGCGCGAACTAGCAATGAGCAGTTCTTC	CASSLARTSNEQFF
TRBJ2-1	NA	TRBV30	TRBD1	TGTGCCTGGAGTGTAGGGACAGTCCTTTCCTACAATGAGCAGTTCTTC	CAWSVGTVLSYNEQFF
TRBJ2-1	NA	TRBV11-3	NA	TGTGCCAGCAGCTCCAGGGGGGAGAGTGAGCAGTTCTTC	CASSSRGESEQFF
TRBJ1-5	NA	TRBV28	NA	TGTGCCAGCAGTCCCGGGACACTCGGGATCGGCAATCAGCCCCAGCATTTT	CASSPGTLGIGNQPQHF
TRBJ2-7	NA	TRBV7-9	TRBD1	TGTGCCAGCAGCTTAGAATGGGACAGGTCGCGCGAGCAGTACTTC	CASSLEWDRSREQYF
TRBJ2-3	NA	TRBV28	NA	TGTGCCAGCAGTTTAGATTGGCAGGCCGCGTATTTT	CASSLDWQAAYF
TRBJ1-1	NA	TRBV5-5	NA	TGTGCCAGCAGCCTTGGGGTCAGGGGCAGCCCCACTGAAGCTTTCTTT	CASSLGVRGSPTEAFF
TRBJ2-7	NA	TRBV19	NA	TGTGCCAGTAGTATATATCCGGGGAGTCACGAGCAGTACTTC	CASSIYPGSHEQYF
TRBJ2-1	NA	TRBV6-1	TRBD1	TGTGCCAGCAGCGTGGACAGGCAAGCTCACAATGAGCAGTTCTTC	CASSVDRQAHNEQFF
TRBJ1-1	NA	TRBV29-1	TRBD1	TGCAGCGGAGGGCGACAGGGCACTGAAGCTTTCTTT	CSGGRQGTEAFF
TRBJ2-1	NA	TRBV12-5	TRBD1	TGTGCTAGTGGGGGAGACAGGGGAAATGAGCAGTTCTTC	CASGGDRGNEQFF
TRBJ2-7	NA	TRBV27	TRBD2	TGTGCCAGCAGTTATAGGACTAGCGGGAGTTACGAGCAGTACTTC	CASSYRTSGSYEQYF
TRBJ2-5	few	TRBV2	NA	TGTGCCAGCAGTATCGGGCGGGGTACCGAGACCCAGTACTTC	CASSIGRGTETQYF
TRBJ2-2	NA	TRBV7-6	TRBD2	TGTGCCAGCAGCTTAGTTGCGGGAGAGGCCACCGGGGAGCTGTTTTTT	CASSLVAGEATGELFF
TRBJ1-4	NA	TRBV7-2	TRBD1	TGTGCCAGCAGCCCCCAACAGGGGGCAACTAATGAAAAACTGTTTTTT	CASSPQQGATNEKLFF
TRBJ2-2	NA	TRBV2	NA	TGTGCCACCATACTTCGGGCTACAGGGCTCGCGAACACCGGGGAGCTGTTTTTT	CATILRATGLANTGELFF
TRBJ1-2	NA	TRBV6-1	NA	TGTGCCAGCACCAGGGCAGCTGGCTACACCTTC	CASTRAAGYTF
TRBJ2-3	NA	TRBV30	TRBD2	TGTGCCTGGACACATAGCGGGGCCCCCGGGGATACGCAGTATTTT	CAWTHSGAPGDTQYF
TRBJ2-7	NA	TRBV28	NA	TGTGCCAGCACCGAGCACTACGAGCAGTACTTC	CASTEHYEQYF
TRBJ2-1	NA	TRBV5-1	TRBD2	TGCGCCAGCAGCTCAGGACTAGCGGGAGGGTTCGGCAATGAGCAGTTCTTC	CASSSGLAGGFGNEQFF
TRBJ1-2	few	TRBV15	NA	TGTGCCACCAGCACAAATTCGGAGGCTCTTAATGGCTACACCTTC	CATSTNSEALNGYTF